This TCR beta chain was sequenced for a study of blood T cell repertoires in COVID-19 (dated by TCRdb to the early 2020s). With regard to the full study: Samples covering the acute and convalescent phases of COVID-19 were provided by collaborators in the United States, Italy and Spain. Deeply sampled blood TCRbeta repertoires from subjects exposed to, actively infected with, or recovered from COVID-19 were included in the dataset. Sample metadata almost always included a de-identified subject ID, COVID-19 status, age in years and sex. Where available, HLA class I and class II types were taken from metadata supplied by the sample provider and were not determined by assay-based typing. The prospective study material was composed of cDNA or gDNA derived from T cells, B-cell-depleted T cells, or PBMCs. Samples came from the ongoing ImmuneRACE study (first 160 participants) plus 1,254 subjects from 6 global collaborators. A freely available public database, intended as a resource for researchers studying the immune response to SARS-CoV-2, is where the repertoires were released.

CDR1 and CDR2 are drawn from the germline V gene: SGHRS, YFSETQ. There are 15 amino acids in the CDR3, from cysteine to phenylalanine inclusive. The kept DNA is CDR3 alone, 45 bases in frame from the first base. For this chain, trimming is 7 bases at the V end and 2 bases at the J end, and the number of junction bases without a gene match is 10. As regards this clone: No cognate antigen has been identified for it. Base qualities are not recorded, but no much larger clone differs from it by a single base.

Collaborating institutions collected whole blood in K2EDTA tubes following their own protocols. For TCRbeta analysis, collaborators shipped samples in one of three forms: frozen whole blood, isolated PBMCs, or DNA extracted from either of those sample types. TCRbeta CDR3 regions were amplified from genomic DNA by means of the immunoSEQ Assay, a bias-controlled multiplex PCR. Processing in the source paper ran as follows. The number of nucleated cells in each sample was estimated by amplification of reference gene primers within the assay. Sequence reads were collapsed and filtered to measure the absolute abundance of every unique TCRbeta CDR3 rearrangement. For each sample, productive Simpson clonality was calculated by taking the square root of Simpson's diversity index across productive rearrangements. TCRdb holds this immuneACCESS table with in-frame rearrangements only. Some clones are missing; in checked studies, unresolved V genes explain under half, and the rest has no known cause. The DNA gave D and trimming, while V, J and clone size come from that table. A total of more than 110,000 clones appear in this sample, 70% to 80% of them only once. 3% to 4.5% of the sample belongs to the ten largest clones.

Paper-wide results and their limitations: Clinical and demographic metadata were provided uncurated, with the amount varying by source and participant.

Recombination linked TRBV5-1 to TRBJ2-3; TRBD1 aligns with 7 central bases. The TCR comes from a man in his 60s with acute or convalescent COVID-19. Material: peripheral blood. The nucleotide sequence is TGCGCCAGCTCAGGAGGTGGGACAGCCACAGATACGCAGTATTTT. It codes for CASSGGGTATDTQYF.